The 15 T cell receptor beta chains in this list originate from one sample, sequenced in a study of blood T cell repertoires in COVID-19. TCRdb's copy holds only in-frame clones and misses some; the assay was immunoSEQ multiplex PCR. The sample shows 150,000 to 200,000 clones, 60% to 85% of them seen only once. The material sequenced was peripheral blood. The receptors were gathered from a woman in her 50s with active or convalescent COVID-19.

V gene TRBV6-1 combines with J gene TRBJ2-7; tentatively, D is TRBD1 (5 bases). V was cut by 3 bases and J by 7 bases, with 7 bases left in between. Germline CDR1 MNHNS, CDR2 SASEGT. CDR3 size: 11 residues. CDR3 DNA: TGTGCCAGCAGTGATCCAGGGGAGCAGTACTTC. Residues: CASSDPGEQYF.

This chain links TRBV6-2 or TRBV6-3 with TRBJ1-4, with D unresolved. Germline CDR1 is MNHEY and CDR2 is SVGEGT. The CDR3 consists of 16 residues. V was trimmed by 4 bases and J by 0 bases, leaving 12 bases between them. This CDR3 reads CASSSSRTSTNEKLFF. CDR3 DNA: TGTGCCAGCAGTTCCTCCCGGACTTCAACTAATGAAAAACTGTTTTTT.

This rearrangement joins TRBV25-1 to TRBJ2-5, with 8 bases fitting TRBD1. Germline loops: CDR1 MGHDK, CDR2 SYGVNS. This CDR3 region has 16 residues. V lost 5 bases and J lost 4; bases outside the gene matches: 12. CDR3 in amino acids: CASSNDRGTSLETQYF. The CDR3 nucleotides read TGTGCCAGCAGTAATGACAGGGGAACAAGTCTAGAGACCCAGTACTTC. The full variable domain, with the rest looked up from reference TRBV25-1 and TRBJ2-5, is EADIYQTPRYLVIGTGKKITLECSQTMGHDKMYWYQQDPGMELHLIHYSYGVNSTEKGDLSSESTVSRIRTEHFPLTLESARPSHTSQYLCASSNDRGTSLETQYFGPGTRLLVL.

This chain joins TRBV5-1 and TRBJ2-5; 9 bases fit TRBD1. Looked up from germline, CDR1 is SGHRS and CDR2 is YFSETQ. The CDR3 loop spans 16 amino acids. V lost 3 bases, J lost 4 bases, and 10 bases stayed unmatched. This chain's CDR3 is CASSSRGDRVGETQYF. The CDR3 bases are TGCGCCAGCAGCTCCCGCGGGGACAGGGTTGGAGAGACCCAGTACTTC. The full variable domain, in which reference TRBV5-1 and TRBJ2-5 provide the parts outside the CDR3, is KAGVTQTPRYLIKTRGQQVTLSCSPISGHRSVSWYQQTPGQGLQFLFEYFSETQRNKGNFPGRFSGRQFSNSRSEMNVSTLELGDSALYLCASSSRGDRVGETQYFGPGTRLLVL.

DNA for the CDR3: TGTGCCAGCAGCCAAGAACTCGGCGGGCGTGGGGCTTTCTTT. Its translation is CASSQELGGRGAFF. The gene calls are TRBV14 and TRBJ1-1; D gene ambiguous. Trimming took off 0 bases at V and 11 bases at J, with 16 bases between the two ends. Germline CDR1 is SGHDN and CDR2 is FVKESK. The CDR3 extends over 14 amino acids. Variable domain in full (rest from reference TRBV14 and TRBJ1-1): EAGVTQFPSHSVIEKGQTVTLRCDPISGHDNLYWYRRVMGKEIKFLLHFVKESKQDESGMPNNRFLAERTGGTYSTLKVQPAELEDSGVYFCASSQELGGRGAFFGQGTRLTVV.

The chain carries TRBV28 and TRBJ1-2; no clear D. Trimming stripped 0 bases from V and 7 bases from J, with 15 bases between. From germline, CDR1 is MDHEN and CDR2 SYDVKM. This CDR3 has 15 residues. CDR3 protein: CASSLWGGMRFGYTF. The DNA for the CDR3 is TGTGCCAGCAGTTTATGGGGAGGGATGCGCTTTGGCTACACCTTC.

The V call is TRBV28, the J call TRBJ1-6; D perhaps matches TRBD1 (6 bases). V was clipped by 2 bases and J by 3 bases, with 8 bases between them. The germline gives CDR1 MDHEN, CDR2 SYDVKM. The CDR3 has 15 residues. The CDR3 region is CASSLGDIYNSPLHF. The CDR3 nucleotides are TGTGCCAGCAGTTTAGGGGACATCTATAATTCACCCCTCCACTTT.

V and J are TRBV7-3 and TRBJ2-1; TRBD1 might be the D (6 bases). Germline CDR1 SGHTA, CDR2 FQGTGA. The CDR3 spans 15 residues. V was trimmed by 0 bases and J by 6 bases, leaving 12 bases between them. The CDR3 DNA reads as TGTGCCAGCAGCTTAACGTGGGGGACATTCAATGAGCAGTTCTTC. Amino acids: CASSLTWGTFNEQFF.

The rearrangement uses TRBV12-3 or TRBV12-4 and TRBJ2-3; D unresolved. V lost 5 bases, J lost 3 bases, and 6 bases lay in between. This CDR3 has 12 amino acids. The CDR3 reads CASSLQTDTQYF. CDR3 DNA sequence: TGTGCCAGCAGTCTACAGACAGATACGCAGTATTTT.

The table lists this clone with a few counts. The gene calls are TRBV4-1 and TRBJ1-2; no clear D gene. Trimming cost V 0 bases and J 3 bases, with 17 bases left between them. The germline V gene encodes CDR1 MGHRA and CDR2 YSYEKL. This CDR3 region has 17 residues. The DNA of the CDR3 is TGCGCCAGCAGCCAAGATCTGGATTCCCGGGTCTACTATGGCTACACCTTC. Translation: CASSQDLDSRVYYGYTF.

The J gene is TRBJ2-1, the V gene TRBV6-1; 9 bases fit TRBD2. CDR1 and CDR2 (germline): MNHNS, SASEGT. The trim removed 4 bases at V and 1 base at J, leaving 8 bases unmatched. The CDR3 consists of 17 residues. The CDR3: CASSARGLATSYNEQFF. The CDR3 coding sequence is TGTGCCAGCAGTGCTCGAGGACTAGCGACTTCCTACAATGAGCAGTTCTTC.

The rearrangement links TRBV9 to TRBJ1-2; a possible D gene is TRBD1 (6 bases). With 0 bases removed from V and 7 bases from J, the gap between germline ends came to 10 bases. The CDR3 runs to 13 residues. CDR1 is SGDLS, CDR2 YYNGEE, per germline. As DNA, the CDR3 is TGTGCCAGCAGCGTAGAGCGGGGGCTTGGCTACACCTTC. Its protein product is CASSVERGLGYTF.

V and J are TRBV6-5 and TRBJ1-2, with D unresolved. V was trimmed by 6 bases and J by 9 bases, leaving 20 bases between them. The CDR3 loop spans 14 amino acids. CDR1 and CDR2 from the germline V gene are MNHEY and SVGAGI. CDR3 sequence: CASSHSGVEWSYTF. DNA of the CDR3: TGTGCCAGCAGCCACTCCGGGGTCGAGTGGAGCTACACCTTC.

This rearrangement joins TRBV7-2 to TRBJ2-3; 8 bases match TRBD1. The CDR3 extends over 16 amino acids. V lost 2 bases to trimming and J lost 1 base; unmatched junction nucleotides: 5. Germline assignment: CDR1 SGHTA and CDR2 FQGNSA. CDR3 coding DNA: TGTGCCAGCAGCTTACGACAGGGGCTCCGCACAGATACGCAGTATTTT. Translating it yields CASSLRQGLRTDTQYF.

The chain joins TRBV6-1 to TRBJ1-2, with D uncertain. Germline-derived CDR1 and CDR2 are MNHNS and SASEGT. The V end was cut by 0 bases, the J end by 4 bases, with 9 bases between. The CDR3 loop spans 14 amino acids. Written as DNA, the CDR3 is TGTGCCAGCAGTGAAGCATCCGCGGGCTATGGCTACACCTTC. Protein sequence: CASSEASAGYGYTF.